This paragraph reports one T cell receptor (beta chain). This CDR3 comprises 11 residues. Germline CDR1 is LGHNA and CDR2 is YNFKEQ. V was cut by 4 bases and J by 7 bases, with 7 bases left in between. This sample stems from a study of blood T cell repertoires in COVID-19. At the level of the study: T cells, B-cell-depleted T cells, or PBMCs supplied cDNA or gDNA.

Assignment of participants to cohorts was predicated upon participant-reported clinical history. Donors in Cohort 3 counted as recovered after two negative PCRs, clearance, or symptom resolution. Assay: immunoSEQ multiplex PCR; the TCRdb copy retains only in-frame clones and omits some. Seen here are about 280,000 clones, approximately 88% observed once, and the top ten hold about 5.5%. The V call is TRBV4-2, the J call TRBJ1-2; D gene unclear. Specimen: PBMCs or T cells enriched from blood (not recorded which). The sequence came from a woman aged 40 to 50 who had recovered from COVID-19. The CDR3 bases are TGTGCCAGCAGCCGAGGGAGTGGCTACACCTTC. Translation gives CASSRGSGYTF.